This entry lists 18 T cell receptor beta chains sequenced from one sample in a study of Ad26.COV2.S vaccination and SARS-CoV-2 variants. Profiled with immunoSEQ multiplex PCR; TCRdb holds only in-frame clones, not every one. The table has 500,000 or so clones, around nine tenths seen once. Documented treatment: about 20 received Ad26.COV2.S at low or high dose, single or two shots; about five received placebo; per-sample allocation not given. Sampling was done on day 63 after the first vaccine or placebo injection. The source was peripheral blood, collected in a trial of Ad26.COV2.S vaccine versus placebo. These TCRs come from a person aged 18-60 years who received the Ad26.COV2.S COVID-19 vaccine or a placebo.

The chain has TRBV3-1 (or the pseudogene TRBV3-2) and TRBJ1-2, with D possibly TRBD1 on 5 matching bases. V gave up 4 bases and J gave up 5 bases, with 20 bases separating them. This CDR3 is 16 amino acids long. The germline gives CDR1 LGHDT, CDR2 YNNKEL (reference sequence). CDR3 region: CASSPVATGGFYGYTF. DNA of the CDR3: TGTGCCAGCAGCCCTGTCGCAACAGGTGGATTTTATGGCTACACCTTC.

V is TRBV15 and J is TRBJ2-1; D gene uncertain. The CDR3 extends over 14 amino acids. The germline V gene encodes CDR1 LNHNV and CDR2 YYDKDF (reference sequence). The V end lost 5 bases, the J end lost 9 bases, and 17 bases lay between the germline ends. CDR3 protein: CATSPLPDRSEQFF. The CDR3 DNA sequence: TGTGCCACCAGCCCTCTTCCAGATCGGAGTGAGCAGTTCTTC.

CDR3 sequence reads: CSVARDTSSYEQYF. The CDR3 nucleotides read TGCAGCGTTGCGCGGGACACCAGCTCCTACGAGCAGTACTTC. The chain uses TRBV29-1 and TRBJ2-7; D possibly uses TRBD1 or TRBD2 (6 bases each). The CDR3 has 14 residues. The ends were cut back, 4 bases at V and 0 bases at J, with 13 bases in the middle. The germline gives CDR1 SQVTM, CDR2 ANQGSEA.

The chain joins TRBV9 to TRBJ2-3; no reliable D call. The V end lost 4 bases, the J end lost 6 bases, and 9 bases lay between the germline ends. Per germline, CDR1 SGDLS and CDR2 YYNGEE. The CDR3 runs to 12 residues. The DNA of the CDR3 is TGTGCCAGCAGCCTAGGTTCTGATACGCAGTATTTT. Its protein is CASSLGSDTQYF.

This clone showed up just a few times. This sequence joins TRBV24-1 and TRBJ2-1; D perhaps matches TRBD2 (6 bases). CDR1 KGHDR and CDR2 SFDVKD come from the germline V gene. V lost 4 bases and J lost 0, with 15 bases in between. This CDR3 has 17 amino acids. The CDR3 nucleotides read TGTGCCACCAGTGACCCGGGACTCGGTGACTCCTACAATGAGCAGTTCTTC. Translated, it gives CATSDPGLGDSYNEQFF.

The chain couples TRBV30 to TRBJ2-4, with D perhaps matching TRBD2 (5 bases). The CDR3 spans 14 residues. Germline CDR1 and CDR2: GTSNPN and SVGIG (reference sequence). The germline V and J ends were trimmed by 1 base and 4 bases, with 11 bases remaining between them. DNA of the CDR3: TGTGCCTGGAGTGGCTCTAGCTCAAAAAACATTCAGTACTTC. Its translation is CAWSGSSSKNIQYF.

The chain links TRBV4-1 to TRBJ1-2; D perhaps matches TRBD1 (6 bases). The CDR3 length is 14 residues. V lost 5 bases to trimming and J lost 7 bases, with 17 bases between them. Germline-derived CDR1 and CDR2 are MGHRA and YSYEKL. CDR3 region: CASSSDRILGGYTF. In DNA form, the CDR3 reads TGCGCCAGCAGCAGCGACAGGATCTTGGGTGGCTACACCTTC.

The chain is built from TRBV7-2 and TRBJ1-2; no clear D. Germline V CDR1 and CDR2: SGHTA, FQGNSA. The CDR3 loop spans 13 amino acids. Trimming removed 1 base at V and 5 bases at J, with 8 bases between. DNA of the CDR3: TGTGCCAGCAGCTTAGGTTTTACGTATGGCTACACCTTC. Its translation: CASSLGFTYGYTF.

The CDR3 spells CATSGGQGISGYEQYF. The CDR3 DNA follows: TGTGCCACCAGCGGGGGACAGGGGATAAGTGGGTACGAGCAGTACTTC. The genes are TRBV15 and TRBJ2-7, with TRBD1 matching over 10 bases. Germline CDR1 and CDR2: LNHNV and YYDKDF (reference sequence). The CDR3 covers 16 residues. V lost 5 bases and J lost 4; bases outside the gene matches: 11.

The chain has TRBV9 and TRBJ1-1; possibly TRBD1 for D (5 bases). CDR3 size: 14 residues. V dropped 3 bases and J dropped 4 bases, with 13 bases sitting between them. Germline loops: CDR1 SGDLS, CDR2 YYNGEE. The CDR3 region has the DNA TGTGCCAGCAGCGCCCACCTGGGGCCCACTGAAGCTTTCTTT. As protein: CASSAHLGPTEAFF.

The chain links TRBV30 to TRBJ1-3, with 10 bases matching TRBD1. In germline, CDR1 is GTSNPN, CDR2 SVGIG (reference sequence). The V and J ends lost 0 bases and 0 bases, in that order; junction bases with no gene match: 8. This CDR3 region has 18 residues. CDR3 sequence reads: CAWSVQLGTGDSGNTIYF. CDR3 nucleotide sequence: TGTGCCTGGAGTGTACAATTGGGGACAGGGGACTCTGGAAACACCATATATTTT. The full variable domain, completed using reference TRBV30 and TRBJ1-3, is SQTIHQWPATLVQPVGSPLSLECTVEGTSNPNLYWYRQAAGRGLQLLFYSVGIGQISSEVPQNLSASRPQDRQFILSSKKLLLSDSGFYLCAWSVQLGTGDSGNTIYFGEGSWLTVV.

The CDR3 coding sequence is TGTGCCAGCAGCCCGGGACTAGCGGGAGCGACGGCCAAAAACATTCAGTACTTC. Protein product: CASSPGLAGATAKNIQYF. This chain joins TRBV3-1 (or the pseudogene TRBV3-2) and TRBJ2-4; 14 bases match TRBD2. Germline CDR1 reads LGHDT; CDR2 reads YNNKEL (reference sequence). Trimming took 4 bases from V and 1 from J; bases not matched to a gene: 6. CDR3 length: 18 amino acids.

CDR3 DNA sequence: TGTGCCAGCAGTAACTACGTGGAGCAGTACTTC. Translation: CASSNYVEQYF. The chain links TRBV27 to TRBJ2-7, with D unclear. V gave up 5 bases and J gave up 7 bases, with 9 bases separating them. Germline lookup yields CDR1 MNHEY and CDR2 SMNVEV (reference sequence). The CDR3 runs to 11 residues.

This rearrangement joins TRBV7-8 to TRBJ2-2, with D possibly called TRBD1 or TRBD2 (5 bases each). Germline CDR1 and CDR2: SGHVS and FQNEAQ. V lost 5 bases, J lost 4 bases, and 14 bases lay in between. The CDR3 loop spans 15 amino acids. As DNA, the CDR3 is TGTGCCAGCAGCCTGGGACGCTTGGGCACCGGGGAGCTGTTTTTT. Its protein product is CASSLGRLGTGELFF.

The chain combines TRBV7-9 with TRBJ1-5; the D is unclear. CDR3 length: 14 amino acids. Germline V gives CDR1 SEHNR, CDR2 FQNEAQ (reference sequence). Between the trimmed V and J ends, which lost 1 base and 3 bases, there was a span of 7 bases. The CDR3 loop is CASSLDGNNQPQHF. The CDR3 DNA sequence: TGTGCCAGCAGCTTAGACGGTAACAATCAGCCCCAGCATTTT.

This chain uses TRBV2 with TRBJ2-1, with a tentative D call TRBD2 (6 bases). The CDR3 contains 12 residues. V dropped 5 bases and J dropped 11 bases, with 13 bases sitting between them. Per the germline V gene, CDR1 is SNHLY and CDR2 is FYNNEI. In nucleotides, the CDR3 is TGTGCCAGCAGTACCGGGGGAACCCAGCAGTTCTTC. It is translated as CASSTGGTQQFF. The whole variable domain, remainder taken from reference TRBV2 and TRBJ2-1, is EPEVTQTPSHQVTQMGQEVILRCVPISNHLYFYWYRQILGQKVEFLVSFYNNEISEKSEIFDDQFSVERPDGSNFTLKIRSTKLEDSAMYFCASSTGGTQQFFGPGTRLTVL.

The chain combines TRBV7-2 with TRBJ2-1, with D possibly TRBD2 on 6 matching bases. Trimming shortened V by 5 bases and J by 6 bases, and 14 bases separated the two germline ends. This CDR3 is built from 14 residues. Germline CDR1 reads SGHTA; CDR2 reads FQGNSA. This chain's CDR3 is CASSRTGTFNEQFF. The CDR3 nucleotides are TGTGCCAGCAGCCGTACCGGGACTTTCAATGAGCAGTTCTTC.

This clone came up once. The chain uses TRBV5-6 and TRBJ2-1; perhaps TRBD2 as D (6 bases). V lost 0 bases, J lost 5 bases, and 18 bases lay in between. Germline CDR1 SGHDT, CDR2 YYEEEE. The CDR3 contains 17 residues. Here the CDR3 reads CASSLGGVTGRHNEQFF. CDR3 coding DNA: TGTGCCAGCAGCTTGGGCGGGGTAACGGGACGTCACAATGAGCAGTTCTTC.